This T cell receptor beta chain was retrieved from a study of immune cell composition in non-small cell lung cancer. CDR1 and CDR2 (germline): ENHRY, SYGVKD. This CDR3 contains 17 residues. Produced via immunoSEQ multiplex PCR; TCRdb's table is partial and in-frame only. Of around 2,800 clones in the sample, over 70% are singletons; the top ten hold roughly 7%. Sequenced material: lung tumor tissue. This sequence was found in a human donor with non-small cell lung cancer. The chain couples TRBV10-3 to TRBJ2-1, with 8 positions matching TRBD1. The CDR3 loop reads CGMVWATGVGSYNEQFF. As DNA, the CDR3 is TGTGGGATGGTGTGGGCGACAGGGGTCGGATCCTACAATGAGCAGTTCTTC.